This T cell receptor beta chain originates from a study of OX40 agonist ivuxolimab in advanced cancers. As for the study in general: Patients in the trial were receiving intravenous ivuxolimab every 2 weeks, at doses of 0.01 to 10 mg/kg. Study-level results: Clonal expansion from baseline to week 6 occurred in both CD4+ and CD8+ T cells. The investigators did not determine what antigen specificity the expanded peripheral T cells had.

The data were produced by immunoSEQ multiplex PCR, yet TCRdb's version contains in-frame clones alone and is incomplete. The table shows roughly 70,000 clones, with around 80% occurring only once. Worth noting for this clone: Antigen specificity is unknown.

Samples were taken at baseline and on day 1 of cycles 4 and 7. Per germline, CDR1 MNHNS and CDR2 SASEGT. The germline V and J ends were trimmed by 6 bases and 10 bases, with 4 bases remaining between them. The length of the CDR3 is 10 residues. This clonotype originated in an adult with an advanced solid tumor such as melanoma, head and neck, liver or kidney cancer. The chain combines TRBV6-1 with TRBJ1-6; D remains ambiguous. Sequences were derived from CD4+ or CD8+ T cells sorted from blood, sampled in a trial of the OX40 agonist ivuxolimab. The CDR3 DNA sequence: TGTGCCAGCAGAGGCTCACCCCTCCACTTT. Translating it yields CASRGSPLHF.